This TCR beta chain was recovered during a study of T-cell reconstitution after alpha-beta-depleted transplantation in children. Preparation of the TCRbeta library used unique molecular identifiers. Each CDR3 protein is one row after TCRdb ran MiXCR on the PCR reads. The profile shows 7,500 to 10,000 distinct CDR3 sequences, roughly 13% of them singletons. CDR3 size: 16 residues. CDR1 and CDR2 (germline): SGHDT, YYEEEE. V was clipped by 6 bases and J by 7 bases, with 22 bases between them. This clonotype has ten or more counts. The sequenced sample was PBMCs, mostly from graft donor cells, obtained 60 days after TCRalphabeta/CD19-depleted stem cell transplant. The TCR originated in a patient aged 2-10 years who had a stem cell transplant for inherited bone marrow failure, so the T cells may come from the graft donor. The rearrangement links TRBV5-6 to TRBJ2-2; possibly TRBD1 for D (6 bases). The CDR3 DNA follows: TGTGCCAGCAAACCCACCTGGGCAGGGGATTTCGGGGAGCTGTTTTTT. Translation gives CASKPTWAGDFGELFF.